The rows below give T cell receptor beta chains drawn from one sample of a study of blood T cell repertoires in COVID-19. Only in-frame clones appear in the TCRdb table, and some are missing; sequencing was by immunoSEQ multiplex PCR. This table has approximately 52,000 clones, 75% to 95% appearing once. The sample comprised peripheral blood. Receptors originate from a man aged 50 or older with active COVID-19. The CDR3 runs from the conserved cysteine through the conserved F or W. The D gene is left open where the match is weak. Size is omitted from some rows. Given values are once, few, many or a class for expanded clones.

cdr3_aa | cdr3_nt | clone_size | j_call | d_call | v_call
CASSVGPQGASNQPQHF | TGTGCCAGCAGCGTCGGTCCACAGGGGGCGAGCAATCAGCCCCAGCATTTT | - | TRBJ1-5 | TRBD1 | TRBV9
CASSYSRRQGHTEAFF | TGTGCCAGCAGTTACTCCCGGAGACAGGGACACACTGAAGCTTTCTTT | - | TRBJ1-1 | TRBD1 | TRBV6-2/TRBV6-3
CASSWGGPQHF | TGTGCCAGCAGCTGGGGGGGGCCCCAGCATTTT | - | TRBJ1-5 | - | TRBV7-9
CAAGAGDTEAFF | TGTGCCGCGGGGGCCGGGGACACTGAAGCTTTCTTT | - | TRBJ1-1 | - | TRBV30
CSVDHRASVTEAFF | TGCAGCGTTGACCACAGGGCGTCAGTCACTGAAGCTTTCTTT | - | TRBJ1-1 | - | TRBV29-1
CASSVNRASLAKNIQYF | TGTGCCAGCAGCGTAAACAGGGCCAGTCTAGCCAAAAACATTCAGTACTTC | - | TRBJ2-4 | - | TRBV11-2
CASTGLARSTNTQYF | TGTGCCAGTACCGGACTAGCGAGATCCACGAATACGCAGTATTTT | - | TRBJ2-3 | TRBD2 | TRBV19
CASSFQGVGELFF | TGTGCCAGCAGTTTCCAGGGGGTCGGGGAGCTGTTTTTT | - | TRBJ2-2 | TRBD1 | TRBV25-1
CASSLSNNRGVEAFF | TGTGCCAGCAGTTTATCGAATAACAGGGGCGTTGAAGCTTTCTTT | - | TRBJ1-1 | TRBD1 | TRBV27
CASSQVFRDTQYF | TGTGCCAGCAGCCAAGTATTCCGGGATACGCAGTATTTT | - | TRBJ2-3 | - | TRBV3-1/TRBV3-2
CASSFLRTTNEKLFF | TGTGCCAGCAGTTTTCTGAGAACAACTAATGAAAAACTGTTTTTT | once | TRBJ1-4 | - | TRBV28
CASSLFLAGANTQYF | TGTGCCAGCAGCTTATTTTTAGCGGGGGCCAATACGCAGTATTTT | - | TRBJ2-3 | TRBD2 | TRBV7-9
CASREDSPNEKLFF | TGTGCCAGCAGGGAGGACTCTCCTAATGAAAAACTGTTTTTT | - | TRBJ1-4 | - | TRBV2
CASSPAYNEQFF | TGTGCCAGCAGCCCAGCCTACAATGAGCAGTTCTTC | - | TRBJ2-1 | - | TRBV13
CAISESAGSYEQYF | TGTGCCATCAGTGAGTCTGCAGGATCGTACGAGCAGTACTTC | - | TRBJ2-7 | - | TRBV10-3
CASSQGQMNTGELFF | TGTGCCAGCAGTCAGGGACAGATGAACACCGGGGAGCTGTTTTTT | once | TRBJ2-2 | TRBD1 | TRBV6-4
CASKRTSGDTGELFF | TGTGCCAGTAAAAGGACTAGCGGGGACACCGGGGAGCTGTTTTTT | - | TRBJ2-2 | TRBD2 | TRBV19
CASSLAPDTQYF | TGTGCCAGCAGCTTGGCTCCAGATACGCAGTATTTT | once | TRBJ2-3 | - | TRBV5-6
CASSAGHLARTRYQETQYF | TGTGCCAGTAGTGCCGGCCATCTAGCGCGTACCAGGTACCAAGAGACCCAGTACTTC | - | TRBJ2-5 | - | TRBV19
CASSQGTRARGRELFF | TGTGCCAGCAGCCAAGGGACTAGGGCGCGTGGCCGGGAGCTGTTTTTT | - | TRBJ2-2 | TRBD2 | TRBV7-2
CASSPPTGPLGYTF | TGTGCCAGCTCACCACCGACAGGGCCTTTGGGCTACACCTTC | - | TRBJ1-2 | TRBD1 | TRBV18
CASGGTASTNTEAFF | TGTGCCAGCGGTGGGACAGCCTCTACTAACACTGAAGCTTTCTTT | - | TRBJ1-1 | TRBD1 | TRBV9